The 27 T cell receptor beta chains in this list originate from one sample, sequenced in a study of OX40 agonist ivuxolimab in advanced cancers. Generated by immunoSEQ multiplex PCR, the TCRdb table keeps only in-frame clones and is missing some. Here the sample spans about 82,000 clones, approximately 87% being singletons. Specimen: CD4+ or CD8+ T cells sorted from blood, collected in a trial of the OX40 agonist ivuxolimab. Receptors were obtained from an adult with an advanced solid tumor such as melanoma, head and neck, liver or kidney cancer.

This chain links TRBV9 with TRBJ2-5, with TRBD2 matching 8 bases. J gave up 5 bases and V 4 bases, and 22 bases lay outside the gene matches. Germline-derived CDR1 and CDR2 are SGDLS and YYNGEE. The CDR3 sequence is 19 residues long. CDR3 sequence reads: CASSPALPGSGGPQETQYF. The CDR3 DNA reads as TGTGCCAGCAGCCCGGCCCTCCCTGGGAGCGGGGGTCCCCAGGAGACCCAGTACTTC.

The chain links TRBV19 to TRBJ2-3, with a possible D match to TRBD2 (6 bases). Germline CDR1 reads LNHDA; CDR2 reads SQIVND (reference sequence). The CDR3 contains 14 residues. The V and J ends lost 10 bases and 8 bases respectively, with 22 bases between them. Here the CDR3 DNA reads TGTGCCACCAGACTAGACTACGGGGGTATTACGCAGTATTTT. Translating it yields CATRLDYGGITQYF.

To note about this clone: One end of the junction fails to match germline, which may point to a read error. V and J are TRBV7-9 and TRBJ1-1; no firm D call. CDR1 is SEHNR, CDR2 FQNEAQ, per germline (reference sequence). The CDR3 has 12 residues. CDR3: CATSRGNTEAFF. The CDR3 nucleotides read TGTGCCACCAGCAGAGGGAACACTGAAGCTTTCTTT.

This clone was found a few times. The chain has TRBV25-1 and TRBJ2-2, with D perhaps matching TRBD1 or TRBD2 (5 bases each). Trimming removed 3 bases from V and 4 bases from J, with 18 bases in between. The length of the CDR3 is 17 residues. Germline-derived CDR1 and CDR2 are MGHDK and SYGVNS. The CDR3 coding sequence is TGTGCCAGCAGTGATACCCTCCGGGGCTGGACCACCGGGGAGCTGTTTTTT. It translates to CASSDTLRGWTTGELFF.

Here the CDR3 reads CASSQDRAAETAGYGYTF. CDR3 nucleotide sequence: TGCGCCAGCAGCCAAGATAGGGCAGCGGAGACAGCGGGCTATGGCTACACCTTC. The genes are TRBV4-3 and TRBJ1-2; D is perhaps TRBD1 (5 bases). Germline CDR1 reads LGHNA; CDR2 reads YSLEER. The CDR3 contains 18 residues. The V end lost 0 bases, the J end lost 4 bases, and 21 bases lay between the germline ends.

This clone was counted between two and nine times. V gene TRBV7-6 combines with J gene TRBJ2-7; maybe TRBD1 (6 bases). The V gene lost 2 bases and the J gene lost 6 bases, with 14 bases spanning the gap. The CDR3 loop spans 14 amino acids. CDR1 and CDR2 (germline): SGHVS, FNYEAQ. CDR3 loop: CASSLNDGGSEQYF. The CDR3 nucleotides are TGTGCCAGCAGCTTAAATGATGGGGGCAGCGAGCAGTACTTC.

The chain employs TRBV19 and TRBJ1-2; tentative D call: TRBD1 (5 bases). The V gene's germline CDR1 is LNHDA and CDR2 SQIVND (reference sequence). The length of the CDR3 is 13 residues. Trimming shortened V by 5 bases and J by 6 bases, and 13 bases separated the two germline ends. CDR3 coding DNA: TGTGCCAGTAGTCAGACAGTGTCCGATGGCTACACCTTC. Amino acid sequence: CASSQTVSDGYTF.

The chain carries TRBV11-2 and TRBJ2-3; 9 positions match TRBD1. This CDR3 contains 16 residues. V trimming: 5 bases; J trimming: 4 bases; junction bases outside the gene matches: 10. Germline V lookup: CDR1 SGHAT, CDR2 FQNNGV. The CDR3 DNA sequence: TGTGCCAGCAGCGCCCACCGGGACAGGGATGCAGATACGCAGTATTTT. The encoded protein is CASSAHRDRDADTQYF.

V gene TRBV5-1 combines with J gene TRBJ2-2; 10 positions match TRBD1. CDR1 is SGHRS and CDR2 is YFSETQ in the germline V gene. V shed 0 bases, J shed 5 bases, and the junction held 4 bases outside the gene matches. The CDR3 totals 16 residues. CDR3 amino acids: CASSLADRGRTGELFF. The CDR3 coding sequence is TGCGCCAGCAGCTTGGCGGACAGGGGGAGGACCGGGGAGCTGTTTTTT. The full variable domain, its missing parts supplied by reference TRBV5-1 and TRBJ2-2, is KAGVTQTPRYLIKTRGQQVTLSCSPISGHRSVSWYQQTPGQGLQFLFEYFSETQRNKGNFPGRFSGRQFSNSRSEMNVSTLELGDSALYLCASSLADRGRTGELFFGEGSRLTVL.

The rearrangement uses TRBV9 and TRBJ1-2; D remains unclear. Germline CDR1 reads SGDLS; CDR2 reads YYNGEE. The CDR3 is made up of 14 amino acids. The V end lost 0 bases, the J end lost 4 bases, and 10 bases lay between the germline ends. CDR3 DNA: TGTGCCAGCAGCGTAGATGGCGGGCCCTATGGCTACACCTTC. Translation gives CASSVDGGPYGYTF.

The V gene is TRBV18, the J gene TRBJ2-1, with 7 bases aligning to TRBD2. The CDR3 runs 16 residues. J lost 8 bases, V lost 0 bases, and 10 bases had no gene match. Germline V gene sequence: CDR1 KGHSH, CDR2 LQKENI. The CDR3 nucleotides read TGTGCCAGCTCACCACCGGGCGAGCGGGGACGACATGAGCAGTTCTTC. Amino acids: CASSPPGERGRHEQFF. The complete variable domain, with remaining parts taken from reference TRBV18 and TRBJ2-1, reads NAGVMQNPRHLVRRRGQEARLRCSPMKGHSHVYWYRQLPEEGLKFMVYLQKENIIDESGMPKERFSAEFPKEGPSILRIQQVVRGDSAAYFCASSPPGERGRHEQFFGPGTRLTVL.

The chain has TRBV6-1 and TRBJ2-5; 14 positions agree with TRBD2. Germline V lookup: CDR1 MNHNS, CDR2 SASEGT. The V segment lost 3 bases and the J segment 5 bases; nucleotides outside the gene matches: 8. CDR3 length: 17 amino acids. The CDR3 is CASSDLGGLAGAETQYF. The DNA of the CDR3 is TGTGCCAGCAGTGACCTCGGGGGACTAGCGGGGGCGGAGACCCAGTACTTC.

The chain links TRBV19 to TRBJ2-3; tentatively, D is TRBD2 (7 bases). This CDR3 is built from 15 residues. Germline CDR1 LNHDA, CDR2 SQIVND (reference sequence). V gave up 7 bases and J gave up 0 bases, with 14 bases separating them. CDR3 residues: CASTWGGHSTDTQYF. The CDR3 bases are TGTGCCAGTACCTGGGGGGGGCATAGCACAGATACGCAGTATTTT.

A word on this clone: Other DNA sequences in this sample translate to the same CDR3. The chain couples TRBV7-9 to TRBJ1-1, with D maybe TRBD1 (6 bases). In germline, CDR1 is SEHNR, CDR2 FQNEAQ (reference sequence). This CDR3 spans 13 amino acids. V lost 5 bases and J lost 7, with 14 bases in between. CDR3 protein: CASSPSAGDEAFF. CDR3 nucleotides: TGTGCCAGCAGCCCCTCGGCAGGGGATGAAGCTTTCTTT.

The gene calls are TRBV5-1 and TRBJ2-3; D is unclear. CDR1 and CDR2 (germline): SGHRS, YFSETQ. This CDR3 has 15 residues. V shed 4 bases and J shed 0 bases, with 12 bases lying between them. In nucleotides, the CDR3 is TGCGCCAGCAGCCAGCAAGGCAGGAGCACAGATACGCAGTATTTT. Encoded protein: CASSQQGRSTDTQYF.

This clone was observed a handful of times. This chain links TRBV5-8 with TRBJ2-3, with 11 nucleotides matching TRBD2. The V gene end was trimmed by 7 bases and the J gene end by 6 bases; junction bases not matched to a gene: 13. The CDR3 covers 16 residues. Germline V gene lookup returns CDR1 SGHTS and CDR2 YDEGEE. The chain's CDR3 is CASGTAGLAARDTQYF. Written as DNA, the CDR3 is TGTGCCAGCGGTACCGCGGGACTAGCGGCCCGGGATACGCAGTATTTT. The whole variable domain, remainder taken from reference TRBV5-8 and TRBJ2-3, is EAGVTQSPTHLIKTRGQQATLRCSPISGHTSVYWYQQALGLGLQFLLWYDEGEERNRGNFPPRFSGRQFPNYSSELNVNALELEDSALYLCASGTAGLAARDTQYFGPGTRLTVL.

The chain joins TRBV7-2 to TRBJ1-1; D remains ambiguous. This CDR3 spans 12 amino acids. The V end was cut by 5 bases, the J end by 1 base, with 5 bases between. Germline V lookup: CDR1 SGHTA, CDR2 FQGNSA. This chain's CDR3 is CASSLTNTEAFF. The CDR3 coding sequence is TGTGCCAGCAGCCTAACGAACACTGAAGCTTTCTTT.

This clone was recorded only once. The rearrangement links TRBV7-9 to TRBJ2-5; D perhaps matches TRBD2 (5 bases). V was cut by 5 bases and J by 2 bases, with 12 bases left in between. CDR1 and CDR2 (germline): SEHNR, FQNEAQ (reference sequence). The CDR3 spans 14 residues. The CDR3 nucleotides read TGTGCCAGCAGCCCCCAAGGAGGTCAAGAGACCCAGTACTTC. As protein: CASSPQGGQETQYF.

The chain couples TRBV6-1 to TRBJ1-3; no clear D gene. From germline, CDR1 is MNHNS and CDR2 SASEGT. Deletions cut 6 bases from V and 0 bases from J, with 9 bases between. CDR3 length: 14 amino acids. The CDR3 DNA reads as TGTGCCAGCAGCGTGGACGGCTCTGGAAACACCATATATTTT. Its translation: CASSVDGSGNTIYF.

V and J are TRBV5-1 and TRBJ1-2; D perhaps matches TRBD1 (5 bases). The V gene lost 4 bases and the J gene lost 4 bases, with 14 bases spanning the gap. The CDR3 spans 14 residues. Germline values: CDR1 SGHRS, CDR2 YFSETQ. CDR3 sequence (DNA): TGCGCCAGCAGCGGGGGGGAGGGCCCCTATGGCTACACCTTC. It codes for CASSGGEGPYGYTF.

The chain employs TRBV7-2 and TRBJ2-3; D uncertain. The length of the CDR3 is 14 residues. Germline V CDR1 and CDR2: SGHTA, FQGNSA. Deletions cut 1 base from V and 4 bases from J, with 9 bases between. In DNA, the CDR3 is TGTGCCAGCAGCTTAGAAGGCGGCCCAGATACGCAGTATTTT. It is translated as CASSLEGGPDTQYF.

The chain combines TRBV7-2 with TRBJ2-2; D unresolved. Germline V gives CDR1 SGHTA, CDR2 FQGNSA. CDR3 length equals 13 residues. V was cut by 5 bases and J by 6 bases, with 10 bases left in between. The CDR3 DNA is TGTGCCAGCAGCCCTGTGGTATCCGGGGAGCTGTTTTTT. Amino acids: CASSPVVSGELFF.

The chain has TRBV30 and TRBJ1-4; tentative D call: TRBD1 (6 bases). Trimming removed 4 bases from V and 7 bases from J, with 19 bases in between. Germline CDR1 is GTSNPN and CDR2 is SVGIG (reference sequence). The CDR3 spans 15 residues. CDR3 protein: CAWNPKRGFSEKLFF. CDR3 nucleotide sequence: TGTGCCTGGAATCCGAAAAGGGGGTTTAGTGAAAAACTGTTTTTT.

In DNA, the CDR3 is TGTGCCAGCAGCTTAACTATGGTTGGGGGCTCCTACAATGAGCAGTTCTTC. Amino acid sequence: CASSLTMVGGSYNEQFF. The rearrangement joins TRBV7-2 to TRBJ2-1; possibly TRBD1 or TRBD2 for D (5 bases each). CDR1 and CDR2 (germline): SGHTA, FQGNSA. This CDR3 spans 17 amino acids. The germline V and J ends were trimmed by 2 bases and 0 bases, with 14 bases remaining between them.

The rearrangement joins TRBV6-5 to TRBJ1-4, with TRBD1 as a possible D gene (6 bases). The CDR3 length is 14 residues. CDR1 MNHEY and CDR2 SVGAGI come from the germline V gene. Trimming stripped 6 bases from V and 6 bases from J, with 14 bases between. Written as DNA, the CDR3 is TGTGCCAGCAGGGAAGCAGGGGAGCATGAAAAACTGTTTTTT. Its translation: CASREAGEHEKLFF.

CDR3 coding DNA: TGTGCCAGCAGCTTAGAAGGTGGCAGCCCACCCCTCCACTTT. It translates to CASSLEGGSPPLHF. The gene calls are TRBV7-6 and TRBJ1-6, with D unresolved. Germline CDR1 and CDR2: SGHVS and FNYEAQ. This CDR3 spans 14 amino acids. V was pared by 1 base and J by 11 bases, with 12 bases between.

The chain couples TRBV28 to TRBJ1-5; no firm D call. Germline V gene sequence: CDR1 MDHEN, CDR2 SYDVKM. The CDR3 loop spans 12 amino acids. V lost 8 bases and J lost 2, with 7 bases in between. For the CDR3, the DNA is TGTGCCAGCGCCGTTGGCAATCAGCCCCAGCATTTT. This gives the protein CASAVGNQPQHF. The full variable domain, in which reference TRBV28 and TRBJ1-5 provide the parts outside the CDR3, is DVKVTQSSRYLVKRTGEKVFLECVQDMDHENMFWYRQDPGLGLRLIYFSYDVKMKEKGDIPEGYSVSREKKERFSLILESASTNQTSMYLCASAVGNQPQHFGDGTRLSIL.